This entry lists 11 T cell receptor beta chains sequenced from one sample in a study of regulatory and conventional T cells in RAG deficiency. The data were produced by immunoSEQ multiplex PCR, yet TCRdb's version contains in-frame clones alone and is incomplete. This sample has 25,000 to 35,000 clones, with around 89% found just once. This sample also appeared in a second study, on regulatory T cells. From that paper: The primer mix had 52 TRBV and 13 TRBJ primers.

The sample consisted of CD8+ T cells sorted from blood. Every receptor here comes from a human donor in good health.

The chain recombines TRBV4-1 with TRBJ2-7, with 7 bases matching TRBD1. The CDR3 is made up of 17 amino acids. V was clipped by 1 base and J by 3 bases; unmatched bases: 12. CDR1 is MGHRA, CDR2 YSYEKL, per germline. The CDR3 nucleotides read TGCGCCAGCAGCCAAGGGGCCACAGGGGTCCTCAGCTACGAGCAGTACTTC. This sequence encodes CASSQGATGVLSYEQYF.

The chain recombines TRBV4-1 with TRBJ1-2; the D gene is possibly TRBD1 (5 bases). Looked up from germline, CDR1 is MGHRA and CDR2 is YSYEKL. Trimming took off 0 bases at V and 1 base at J, with 9 bases between the two ends. This CDR3 comprises 15 residues. CDR3 bases: TGCGCCAGCAGCCAAGAATCCAGGGTTAACTATGGCTACACCTTC. Translated: CASSQESRVNYGYTF.

V gene TRBV6-5 combines with J gene TRBJ2-1; D is ambiguous. This CDR3 region has 11 residues. Germline assignment: CDR1 MNHEY and CDR2 SVGAGI. Trimming stripped 8 bases from V and 9 bases from J, with 11 bases between. The DNA for the CDR3 is TGTGCCAGCTCTCTAGGAACTGAGCAGTTCTTC. This sequence encodes CASSLGTEQFF.

The chain combines TRBV27 with TRBJ1-1; D not resolved. The CDR3 length is 15 residues. The germline CDR1 and CDR2 sequences are MNHEY and SMNVEV (reference sequence). V was clipped by 4 bases and J by 0 bases, with 12 bases between them. CDR3 region: CASSSVGGMNTEAFF. CDR3 nucleotides: TGTGCCAGCAGTTCCGTAGGTGGAATGAACACTGAAGCTTTCTTT.

V is TRBV25-1 and J is TRBJ2-5; 9 bases align to TRBD1. The germline V gene encodes CDR1 MGHDK and CDR2 SYGVNS. This CDR3 comprises 13 residues. The trim removed 5 bases at V and 5 bases at J, leaving 3 bases unmatched. CDR3 sequence (DNA): TGTGCCAGCAGTTGGGACAGGGAGGAGACCCAGTACTTC. This encodes CASSWDREETQYF. Supplemented by reference TRBV25-1 and TRBJ2-5, the full variable domain reads EADIYQTPRYLVIGTGKKITLECSQTMGHDKMYWYQQDPGMELHLIHYSYGVNSTEKGDLSSESTVSRIRTEHFPLTLESARPSHTSQYLCASSWDREETQYFGPGTRLLVL.

The chain links TRBV5-4 to TRBJ2-1; D is tentatively TRBD1 or TRBD2 (6 bases each). V was shortened by 0 bases and J by 9 bases, with 13 bases between the two germline ends. This CDR3 spans 14 amino acids. Germline-derived CDR1 and CDR2 are SGHNT and YYREEE (reference sequence). The CDR3 is CASSLEMSGAEQFF. CDR3 bases: TGTGCCAGCAGCTTGGAGATGTCGGGGGCTGAGCAGTTCTTC.

This chain uses TRBV10-3 with TRBJ2-3; 13 bases line up with TRBD2. Germline assignment: CDR1 ENHRY and CDR2 SYGVKD. The CDR3 extends over 13 amino acids. The V gene end was trimmed by 9 bases and the J gene end by 4 bases; junction bases not matched to a gene: 1. The CDR3 region has the DNA TGTGCCATTACTAGCGGGGGGGCAGATACGCAGTATTTT. It specifies CAITSGGADTQYF.

The CDR3 reads CASSRDVQGYTEAFF. The CDR3 DNA sequence: TGCGCCAGCAGCCGAGACGTACAGGGGTACACTGAAGCTTTCTTT. This chain joins TRBV10-1 and TRBJ1-1, with 7 nucleotides matching TRBD1. Germline V gene data show CDR1 as WNHNN and CDR2 as SYGVQD (reference sequence). Trimming took 6 bases from V and 3 from J; bases not matched to a gene: 10. The length of the CDR3 is 15 residues.

The chain uses TRBV6-6 and TRBJ2-7, with 8 bases matching TRBD2. The CDR3 length is 15 residues. Germline values: CDR1 MNHNY, CDR2 SVGAGI (reference sequence). V trimming: 2 bases; J trimming: 5 bases; junction bases outside the gene matches: 8. CDR3 loop: CASSYGSGAGDEQYF. The CDR3 DNA is TGTGCCAGCAGTTACGGGAGTGGAGCGGGGGACGAGCAGTACTTC.

This sequence joins TRBV19 and TRBJ1-1; no clear D gene. Germline V CDR1 and CDR2: LNHDA, SQIVND (reference sequence). V shed 8 bases and J shed 6 bases, with 13 bases lying between them. CDR3 length: 12 residues. The CDR3 loop reads CASGAVRAEAFF. The CDR3 DNA is TGTGCCAGTGGAGCGGTTAGGGCTGAAGCTTTCTTT.

V and J are TRBV7-9 and TRBJ2-1, with TRBD2 matching 7 bases. The V gene's germline CDR1 is SEHNR and CDR2 FQNEAQ (reference sequence). J lost 4 bases, V lost 1 base, and 13 bases had no gene match. This CDR3 has 18 amino acids. The CDR3 protein is CASSLEVGAGVIYNEQFF. The CDR3 bases are TGTGCCAGCAGCTTAGAAGTTGGCGCGGGAGTTATATACAATGAGCAGTTCTTC.